The 26 T cell receptor beta chains in this list originate from one sample, sequenced in a study of shared clonotypes between healthy human individuals. Produced via immunoSEQ multiplex PCR; TCRdb's table is partial and in-frame only. The table lists some 2,500,000 clones, over 85% of them singletons, with about 0.38% in the top ten. The material sequenced was naive CD4+ T cells from PBMCs. Subset noted: CD45RA+ positively selected. These receptors were collected from a man between 18 and 35 years old in good health. Some clones in this sample may be carry-over from other donors' samples.

The genes are TRBV28 and TRBJ2-2; perhaps D is TRBD1 or TRBD2 (5 bases each). The germline gives CDR1 MDHEN, CDR2 SYDVKM. The CDR3 covers 16 residues. V was clipped by 7 bases and J by 2 bases, with 17 bases between them. CDR3 DNA: TGTGCCAGCACCCTCTTGGGACGGCCCAACACCGGGGAGCTGTTTTTT. Protein product: CASTLLGRPNTGELFF.

The CDR3 here is CASRDTTVSTDTQYF. The CDR3 DNA is TGTGCCAGCAGGGACACCACGGTCAGCACAGATACGCAGTATTTT. V is TRBV28 and J is TRBJ2-3, with D possibly matching TRBD1 (5 bases). Germline V CDR1 and CDR2: MDHEN, SYDVKM. Trimming removed 6 bases from V and 0 bases from J, with 13 bases in between. This CDR3 is 15 amino acids long.

This clone was detected a few times. V gene TRBV30 combines with J gene TRBJ1-1; D possibly corresponds to TRBD1 (5 bases). Trimming cost V 2 bases and J 10 bases, with 14 bases left between them. The CDR3 has 12 residues. The V gene's germline CDR1 is GTSNPN and CDR2 SVGIG (reference sequence). CDR3: CAWSPGGDIAFF. As DNA, the CDR3 is TGTGCCTGGAGTCCGGGGGGAGACATAGCTTTCTTT.

The chain combines TRBV28 with TRBJ2-7; 7 bases align to TRBD1. The CDR3 consists of 15 residues. The trim removed 4 bases at V and 2 bases at J, leaving 8 bases unmatched. Looked up from germline, CDR1 is MDHEN and CDR2 is SYDVKM. As DNA, the CDR3 is TGTGCCAGCAGTTCTCCGGGACAGAACCCCTACGAGCAGTACTTC. Protein product: CASSSPGQNPYEQYF.

J is TRBJ2-3 and V is TRBV29-1, with a tentative D call TRBD2 (5 bases). The CDR3 is made up of 13 amino acids. CDR1 and CDR2 (germline): SQVTM, ANQGSEA. Trimming took off 4 bases at V and 2 bases at J, with 10 bases between the two ends. The CDR3 DNA is TGCAGCGTTGTGCGGGCTCCCACAGATACGCAGTATTTT. Amino acids: CSVVRAPTDTQYF.

This chain links TRBV13 with TRBJ2-7; 9 positions agree with TRBD2. CDR3 length: 14 residues. Per the germline V gene, CDR1 is PRHDT and CDR2 is FYEKMQ (reference sequence). J gave up 5 bases and V 5 bases, and 7 bases lay outside the gene matches. The CDR3 protein is CASSPGLASHEQYF. As DNA, the CDR3 is TGTGCCAGCAGCCCGGGACTAGCAAGCCACGAGCAGTACTTC.

The chain carries TRBV7-3 and TRBJ2-7; 10 bases map to TRBD2. The germline CDR1 and CDR2 sequences are SGHTA and FQGTGA. The CDR3 is 16 amino acids. J gave up 2 bases and V 5 bases, and 9 bases lay outside the gene matches. The CDR3 loop reads CASSRSTSGLPYEQYF. DNA of the CDR3: TGTGCCAGCAGCCGGTCGACTAGCGGGCTTCCCTACGAGCAGTACTTC.

The gene calls are TRBV5-4 and TRBJ1-1, with 9 bases lining up with TRBD1. This CDR3 contains 16 residues. Germline values: CDR1 SGHNT, CDR2 YYREEE (reference sequence). V shed 4 bases, J shed 4 bases, and the junction held 11 bases outside the gene matches. CDR3 bases: TGTGCCAGCAGCAAAAAGACAGGGGGGGAGTTCACTGAAGCTTTCTTT. It codes for CASSKKTGGEFTEAFF.

This sequence joins TRBV27 and TRBJ2-7; no clear D. The CDR3 has 14 residues. Germline V lookup: CDR1 MNHEY, CDR2 SMNVEV (reference sequence). Trimming left V 8 bases short and J 3 bases short, with 17 bases between. The CDR3 DNA reads TGTGCCAGCGGACCTTCAGCAGCCCGCTACGAGCAGTACTTC. This gives the protein CASGPSAARYEQYF.

The chain joins TRBV2 to TRBJ2-4; D might be TRBD2 (5 bases). Germline values: CDR1 SNHLY, CDR2 FYNNEI. CDR3 length: 15 residues. Between the trimmed V and J ends, which lost 4 bases and 2 bases, there was a span of 12 bases. CDR3 sequence reads: CASSGSRESKNIQYF. In nucleotides, the CDR3 is TGTGCCAGCAGTGGGTCCCGGGAATCCAAAAACATTCAGTACTTC.

The chain has TRBV21-1 and TRBJ1-2. TRBV21-1 counts as a pseudogene. The CDR3 covers 13 residues. CDR3 coding DNA: TGTGCCAGCACCCCGACCTACCAATATGGCTACACCTTC. It translates to CASTPTYQYGYTF.

The chain is built from TRBV18 and TRBJ2-7, with 10 bases that match TRBD2. V shed 2 bases, J shed 5 bases, and the junction held 6 bases outside the gene matches. The CDR3 spans 15 residues. Per germline, CDR1 KGHSH and CDR2 LQKENI. The CDR3 spells CASSPSLAGAHEQYF. Here the CDR3 DNA reads TGTGCCAGCTCACCATCGCTAGCGGGAGCCCACGAGCAGTACTTC. Combining the CDR3 with reference TRBV18 and TRBJ2-7 gives the whole variable domain NAGVMQNPRHLVRRRGQEARLRCSPMKGHSHVYWYRQLPEEGLKFMVYLQKENIIDESGMPKERFSAEFPKEGPSILRIQQVVRGDSAAYFCASSPSLAGAHEQYFGPGTRLTVT.

This clone has a single count. The chain couples TRBV5-4 to TRBJ2-5; 10 nucleotides agree with TRBD2. V shed 4 bases and J 2 bases; nucleotides not matched to a gene: 5. In germline, CDR1 is SGHNT, CDR2 YYREEE (reference sequence). The CDR3 runs to 15 residues. The CDR3 DNA reads as TGTGCCAGCAGCGGACGGACTAGCGGACAAGAGACCCAGTACTTC. Protein product: CASSGRTSGQETQYF.

This chain joins TRBV7-3 and TRBJ1-2, with 8 positions matching TRBD1. Trimming removed 4 bases from V and 8 bases from J; junction bases left unmatched: 9. Germline CDR1 is SGHTA and CDR2 is FQGTGA. This CDR3 region has 14 residues. CDR3 DNA: TGTGCCAGCAGCTCCGGCGGGACAGGTCGGGGCTACACCTTC. Translating gives CASSSGGTGRGYTF. The full variable domain, with the rest looked up from reference TRBV7-3 and TRBJ1-2, is GAGVSQTPSNKVTEKGKYVELRCDPISGHTALYWYRQSLGQGPEFLIYFQGTGAADDSGLPNDRFFAVRPEGSVSTLKIQRTERGDSAVYLCASSSGGTGRGYTFGSGTRLTVV.

The chain combines TRBV6-1 with TRBJ1-5; D is perhaps TRBD1 (6 bases). The V end lost 1 base, the J end lost 2 bases, and 18 bases lay between the germline ends. The CDR3 runs 18 residues. The germline V gene encodes CDR1 MNHNS and CDR2 SASEGT. CDR3 region: CASSEGLRGGLGNQPQHF. The CDR3 nucleotides read TGTGCCAGCAGTGAAGGCCTAAGGGGGGGTCTGGGCAATCAGCCCCAGCATTTT.

The CDR3 bases are TGCGCCAGCAGCTTGGGTGCGGGGATGTCAGATACGCAGTATTTT. Amino acid sequence: CASSLGAGMSDTQYF. The chain employs TRBV5-1 and TRBJ2-3; TRBD2 might be the D (6 bases). The CDR3 is made up of 15 amino acids. Germline assignment: CDR1 SGHRS and CDR2 YFSETQ. The V and J ends lost 0 bases and 4 bases respectively, with 12 bases between them.

V gene TRBV4-1 combines with J gene TRBJ2-7; D not certain. Deletions cut 4 bases from V and 3 bases from J, with 10 bases between. Germline V gene sequence: CDR1 MGHRA, CDR2 YSYEKL. This CDR3 is 13 amino acids long. CDR3 sequence reads: CASSRRPLYEQYF. CDR3 bases: TGCGCCAGCAGCCGCAGGCCGCTCTACGAGCAGTACTTC.

The gene calls are TRBV13 and TRBJ1-1; TRBD1 matches 7 bases. The V gene's germline CDR1 is PRHDT and CDR2 FYEKMQ (reference sequence). This CDR3 region has 15 residues. Trimming cost V 5 bases and J 4 bases; bases outside gene matches: 10. The DNA for the CDR3 is TGTGCCAGCAGCCAGGGACAGACCCTAGGCACTGAAGCTTTCTTT. Translated: CASSQGQTLGTEAFF.

CDR3 region: CASSFLGQSTDTQYF. The CDR3 DNA follows: TGTGCCAGCAGCTTCCTAGGACAGAGCACAGATACGCAGTATTTT. The chain joins TRBV7-8 to TRBJ2-3, with D possibly TRBD1 on 6 matching bases. CDR3 length equals 15 residues. Germline CDR1 SGHVS, CDR2 FQNEAQ. V lost 3 bases and J 0 bases, leaving 10 bases between the germline ends.

J is TRBJ1-1 and V is TRBV2; 8 bases line up with TRBD1. The CDR3 consists of 14 residues. The J segment lost 4 bases and the V segment lost 6 bases, leaving 7 bases of the junction unmatched. Looked up from germline, CDR1 is SNHLY and CDR2 is FYNNEI. In nucleotides, the CDR3 is TGTGCCAGCAGGGTCAGGGGGCGCGGCACTGAAGCTTTCTTT. Amino acid sequence: CASRVRGRGTEAFF.

The rearrangement links TRBV15 to TRBJ2-3; D is unresolved. The CDR3 totals 15 residues. V gave up 2 bases and J gave up 0 bases, with 9 bases separating them. CDR1 is LNHNV, CDR2 YYDKDF, per germline (reference sequence). As DNA, the CDR3 is TGTGCCACCAGCAGATCGACCGCTAGCACAGATACGCAGTATTTT. Translated, it gives CATSRSTASTDTQYF.

This clone was seen a few times. The junction does not match germline at one end; this may be a read error. The chain is built from TRBV14 and TRBJ2-4; 13 nucleotides match TRBD2. The germline gives CDR1 SGHDN, CDR2 FVKESK. This CDR3 comprises 13 residues. The CDR3 region is CASSPTTSGRPQF. The CDR3, as DNA: TGTGCCAGCAGCCCGACGACTAGCGGGAGGCCCCAATTC.

This clone was seen just once. One end of the junction does not line up with germline, which may come from a read error. Other DNA sequences of this sample code for an identical CDR3. The chain couples TRBV11-3 to TRBJ2-7; possibly TRBD1 or TRBD2 for D (5 bases each). Germline V gene lookup returns CDR1 SGHNT and CDR2 YENEEA. This CDR3 is built from 15 residues. CDR3 nucleotide sequence: TGTGCCAGCAGTTTAGGGGCAGGGAGCTCCTACGAGCAGTACTTC. Encoded protein: CASSLGAGSSYEQYF.

The V and J genes are TRBV5-5 and TRBJ2-7; 13 positions agree with TRBD2. CDR1 is SGHKS, CDR2 YYEKEE, per germline (reference sequence). This CDR3 has 18 amino acids. The V gene end was trimmed by 3 bases and the J gene end by 7 bases; junction bases not matched to a gene: 16. CDR3 loop: CASSSRGLAGRRFPEQYF. CDR3 nucleotides: TGTGCCAGCAGCTCACGGGGACTAGCGGGGCGGCGGTTCCCTGAGCAGTACTTC.

The chain joins TRBV2 to TRBJ2-1, with D maybe TRBD1 (5 bases). The CDR3 spans 14 residues. V was pared by 11 bases and J by 0 bases, with 14 bases between. The germline V gene encodes CDR1 SNHLY and CDR2 FYNNEI. CDR3 in DNA: TGTGCCGGAGCGCAGGGTAGCTCCTACAATGAGCAGTTCTTC. It translates to CAGAQGSSYNEQFF.

The V and J genes are TRBV5-1 and TRBJ2-1; D is ambiguous. Germline values: CDR1 SGHRS, CDR2 YFSETQ. The CDR3 is 13 residues long. V lost 3 bases, J lost 3 bases, and 7 bases lay in between. CDR3 residues: CASSSTDYNEQFF. CDR3 sequence (DNA): TGCGCCAGCAGCTCCACGGACTACAATGAGCAGTTCTTC.